The 25 T cell receptor beta chains presented below share a single source sample, sequenced in a study of OX40 agonist ivuxolimab in advanced cancers. Here immunoSEQ multiplex PCR was the method, and the copy in TCRdb shows in-frame clones only, minus some. The repertoire holds 60,000 to 70,000 clones, with approximately 85% as singletons. The sequencing used CD4+ or CD8+ T cells sorted from blood, collected in a trial of the OX40 agonist ivuxolimab. Receptor source: an adult with an advanced solid tumor such as melanoma, head and neck, liver or kidney cancer.

This clone was seen a single time. The V gene is TRBV7-8, the J gene TRBJ2-1; tentative D call: TRBD2 (5 bases). The CDR3 totals 13 residues. In germline, CDR1 is SGHVS, CDR2 FQNEAQ. Trimming removed 5 bases from V and 7 bases from J, with 12 bases in between. The CDR3 is CASSPRTPNEQFF. Written as DNA, the CDR3 is TGTGCCAGCAGCCCCCGGACTCCTAATGAGCAGTTCTTC.

This clone has more than one count but fewer than ten. This chain links TRBV6-6 with TRBJ2-7; no clear D gene. V lost 6 bases, J lost 0 bases, and 12 bases lay in between. CDR3 length: 14 amino acids. Germline V gene sequence: CDR1 MNHNY, CDR2 SVGAGI (reference sequence). CDR3 sequence: CASRGGLSSYEQYF. DNA for the CDR3: TGTGCCAGCAGGGGCGGATTGAGCTCCTACGAGCAGTACTTC.

The genes are TRBV5-1 and TRBJ2-3; no clear D. Germline CDR1 is SGHRS and CDR2 is YFSETQ. This CDR3 region has 12 residues. V lost 2 bases and J lost 5, with 6 bases in between. CDR3 DNA sequence: TGCGCCAGCAGCTTTACACTAGATACGCAGTATTTT. Its protein product is CASSFTLDTQYF.

The chain joins TRBV11-1 to TRBJ1-4; D is possibly TRBD1 (6 bases). The germline gives CDR1 SGHAT, CDR2 FQDESV (reference sequence). V was clipped by 5 bases and J by 12 bases, with 19 bases between them. The length of the CDR3 is 14 residues. CDR3 nucleotides: TGTGCCAGCAGCCACCGGGACACCCTGGAGGAACTGTTTTTT. Its translation is CASSHRDTLEELFF.

This chain connects TRBV21-1 to TRBJ2-2; the D call in the table, TRBD2, was not verified against the DNA. TRBV21-1 is recorded as a pseudogene. The CDR3 has 14 residues. In DNA form, the CDR3 reads TGTGCCAGCAGCCTCCGGGACTTGGCCGGGGAGCTGTTTTTT. Amino acids: CASSLRDLAGELFF.

The chain is built from TRBV30 and TRBJ1-5; tentative D call: TRBD1 (6 bases). The length of the CDR3 is 14 residues. Trimming took 2 bases from V and 0 from J, leaving 8 bases between them. Germline V gene sequence: CDR1 GTSNPN, CDR2 SVGIG (reference sequence). The CDR3: CAWSQGHSNQPQHF. The CDR3 DNA is TGTGCCTGGAGTCAGGGACATAGCAATCAGCCCCAGCATTTT.

J is TRBJ2-1 and V is TRBV27; the match to TRBD2 covers 8 bases. The trim removed 4 bases at V and 6 bases at J, leaving 5 bases unmatched. The CDR3 runs to 14 residues. Germline V lookup: CDR1 MNHEY, CDR2 SMNVEV (reference sequence). The CDR3 reads CASSSGLASNEQFF. CDR3 DNA sequence: TGTGCCAGCAGTTCAGGACTAGCTAGCAATGAGCAGTTCTTC.

CDR3 region: CASSLVRGPGLNNEQFF. CDR3 DNA: TGTGCCAGCAGCTTAGTGAGGGGGCCCGGCCTTAACAATGAGCAGTTCTTC. The chain combines TRBV7-9 with TRBJ2-1, with 7 bases that match TRBD1. CDR1 SEHNR and CDR2 FQNEAQ come from the germline V gene (reference sequence). The CDR3 covers 17 residues. Trimming took 1 base from V and 5 from J; bases not matched to a gene: 11.

The chain combines TRBV6-1 with TRBJ2-1; a weak D match, TRBD1 (6 bases). The V end lost 8 bases, the J end lost 2 bases, and 16 bases lay between the germline ends. This CDR3 spans 15 amino acids. Germline V gene lookup returns CDR1 MNHNS and CDR2 SASEGT. The CDR3 protein is CASYQGKGAYNEQFF. The CDR3 bases are TGTGCCAGCTATCAGGGAAAGGGGGCCTACAATGAGCAGTTCTTC.

This rearrangement joins TRBV10-1 to TRBJ2-2; TRBD1 matches at 8 bases. The CDR3 spans 15 residues. V lost 7 bases to trimming and J lost 4 bases; unmatched junction nucleotides: 8. Looked up from germline, CDR1 is WNHNN and CDR2 is SYGVQD (reference sequence). CDR3 amino acids: CASMPGQGFTGELFF. As DNA, the CDR3 is TGCGCCAGCATGCCAGGACAGGGTTTCACCGGGGAGCTGTTTTTT.

J is TRBJ1-1 and V is TRBV28, with D uncertain. The CDR3 length is 12 residues. Trimming took 6 bases from V and 5 from J, leaving 10 bases between them. Germline CDR1 is MDHEN and CDR2 is SYDVKM. CDR3 DNA sequence: TGTGCCAGCAGCCTCACTCAAACTGAAGCTTTCTTT. Translating it yields CASSLTQTEAFF.

The V call is TRBV5-1, the J call TRBJ1-1; D might be TRBD1 (5 bases). CDR1 and CDR2 from the germline V gene are SGHRS and YFSETQ. This CDR3 comprises 16 residues. Trimming stripped 0 bases from V and 4 bases from J, with 16 bases between. The CDR3: CASSLAGDGVGTEAFF. The CDR3, as DNA: TGCGCCAGCAGCTTGGCGGGGGACGGGGTGGGCACTGAAGCTTTCTTT.

The rearrangement joins TRBV7-9 to TRBJ1-4; TRBD1 matches 8 bases. Germline V gives CDR1 SEHNR, CDR2 FQNEAQ (reference sequence). Trimming removed 2 bases from V and 6 bases from J; junction bases left unmatched: 11. The CDR3 covers 17 residues. The CDR3 protein is CASSLLRMGQADEKLFF. CDR3 coding DNA: TGTGCCAGCAGCTTATTAAGAATGGGACAGGCGGATGAAAAACTGTTTTTT. The full variable domain, with the rest looked up from reference TRBV7-9 and TRBJ1-4, is DTGVSQNPRHKITKRGQNVTFRCDPISEHNRLYWYRQTLGQGPEFLTYFQNEAQLEKSRLLSDRFSAERPKGSFSTLEIQRTEQGDSAMYLCASSLLRMGQADEKLFFGSGTQLSVL.

This sequence joins TRBV7-9 and TRBJ1-3; the D is unclear. Germline-derived CDR1 and CDR2 are SEHNR and FQNEAQ (reference sequence). V dropped 1 base and J dropped 0 bases, with 13 bases sitting between them. The CDR3 contains 17 residues. CDR3 sequence (DNA): TGTGCCAGCAGCTTAGGAGTAGGACTACTCTCTGGAAACACCATATATTTT. It is translated as CASSLGVGLLSGNTIYF. The entire variable domain, with the rest obtained from reference TRBV7-9 and TRBJ1-3, is as follows: DTGVSQNPRHKITKRGQNVTFRCDPISEHNRLYWYRQTLGQGPEFLTYFQNEAQLEKSRLLSDRFSAERPKGSFSTLEIQRTEQGDSAMYLCASSLGVGLLSGNTIYFGEGSWLTVV.

This clone was counted between two and nine times. The chain combines TRBV7-2 with TRBJ1-2; TRBD1 aligns across 9 bases. Trimming cost V 1 base and J 4 bases; bases outside gene matches: 7. Germline loops: CDR1 SGHTA, CDR2 FQGNSA. The CDR3 sequence is 16 residues long. CDR3 loop: CASSLGVGTGFYGYTF. In nucleotides, the CDR3 is TGTGCCAGCAGCTTAGGGGTTGGGACAGGGTTCTATGGCTACACCTTC.

The V gene is TRBV9, the J gene TRBJ1-3; 7 nucleotides agree with TRBD1. CDR1 is SGDLS and CDR2 is YYNGEE in the germline V gene. Trimming removed 0 bases from V and 2 bases from J; junction bases left unmatched: 2. The CDR3 totals 15 residues. This chain's CDR3 is CASSVVGTAGNTIYF. The CDR3, as DNA: TGTGCCAGCAGCGTAGTTGGGACAGCTGGAAACACCATATATTTT.

The chain joins TRBV7-8 to TRBJ2-6; D is ambiguous. Germline CDR1 and CDR2: SGHVS and FQNEAQ. This CDR3 has 18 residues. Trimming took off 1 base at V and 0 bases at J, with 13 bases between the two ends. The CDR3 DNA is TGTGCCAGCAGCTTAGTGGCCAGTGCCCTCTCTGGGGCCAACGTCCTGACTTTC. This gives the protein CASSLVASALSGANVLTF. Full variable domain (missing parts from reference TRBV7-8 and TRBJ2-6): GAGVSQSPRYKVAKRGQDVALRCDPISGHVSLFWYQQALGQGPEFLTYFQNEAQLDKSGLPSDRFFAERPEGSVSTLKIQRTQQEDSAVYLCASSLVASALSGANVLTFGAGSRLTVL.

CDR3 nucleotides: TGTGCCAGCAGTTTATTAGCGGGAAGGTACAATGAGCAGTTCTTC. It is translated as CASSLLAGRYNEQFF. The chain carries TRBV27 and TRBJ2-1, with 8 bases that match TRBD2. This CDR3 is built from 15 residues. Germline-derived CDR1 and CDR2 are MNHEY and SMNVEV (reference sequence). V lost 1 base and J lost 4; bases outside the gene matches: 3.

The chain is built from TRBV20-1 and TRBJ1-3; D gene uncertain. V was trimmed by 6 bases and J by 0 bases, leaving 3 bases between them. This CDR3 is built from 11 residues. Germline values: CDR1 DFQATT, CDR2 SNEGSKA (reference sequence). The CDR3 loop is CSASSGNTIYF. The CDR3 DNA follows: TGCAGTGCCTCCTCTGGAAACACCATATATTTT.

This clone was found a few times. The sample holds other DNA sequences that translate to the same CDR3. This sequence joins TRBV30 and TRBJ1-1; the D gene is possibly TRBD1 (5 bases). In germline, CDR1 is GTSNPN, CDR2 SVGIG (reference sequence). With 1 base removed from V and 7 bases from J, the gap between germline ends came to 10 bases. The CDR3 runs to 12 residues. CDR3 sequence reads: CAWSGGRYEAFF. CDR3 coding DNA: TGTGCCTGGAGTGGGGGACGATATGAAGCTTTCTTT.

This clone was found once. This sequence joins TRBV2 and TRBJ2-7; D not resolved. The CDR3 has 12 amino acids. The germline gives CDR1 SNHLY, CDR2 FYNNEI. With 11 bases removed from V and 3 bases from J, the gap between germline ends came to 14 bases. CDR3 nucleotide sequence: TGTGCCGGTGCGAAGCGCGACTACGAGCAGTACTTC. Translated: CAGAKRDYEQYF.

The rearrangement joins TRBV4-1 to TRBJ2-1, with D perhaps TRBD1 (6 bases). Germline V gene sequence: CDR1 MGHRA, CDR2 YSYEKL. The CDR3 covers 15 residues. V was pared by 6 bases and J by 5 bases, with 17 bases between. DNA for the CDR3: TGCGCCAGCAGATCTTATGGACAGACCCACAATGAGCAGTTCTTC. Translating gives CASRSYGQTHNEQFF.

The sample holds a few counts of this clone. This chain uses TRBV1 with TRBJ2-3. TRBV1 is a pseudogene segment. CDR3 length equals 18 residues. This chain's CDR3 is CTSSQVPRPGDHQVTQYF. DNA for the CDR3: TGCACCAGCAGCCAAGTACCCCGCCCCGGGGACCACCAGGTTACGCAGTATTTT.

CDR3 coding DNA: TGTGCCAGCAGCTTAGGGCTAGCGGGAGGGCCGGGTGAGCAGTTCTTC. Protein: CASSLGLAGGPGEQFF. The rearrangement joins TRBV7-2 to TRBJ2-1; 12 bases are shared with TRBD2. After removal of 1 base from V and 9 bases from J, the junction contained 7 bases not matched to a gene. This CDR3 spans 16 amino acids. Germline V lookup: CDR1 SGHTA, CDR2 FQGNSA.

The V and J genes are TRBV7-9 and TRBJ1-2, with a possible D match to TRBD1 (5 bases). Per germline, CDR1 SEHNR and CDR2 FQNEAQ (reference sequence). The CDR3 sequence is 15 residues long. V was pared by 1 base and J by 2 bases, with 11 bases between. The CDR3 coding sequence is TGTGCCAGCAGCTTAGGCCGGGACGCCAACTATGGCTACACCTTC. Its translation is CASSLGRDANYGYTF.